Sequencing of this TCR beta chain was carried out in a study of T cells in tuberculosis. Time point specified: new active TB diagnosis, blood taken before or within 7 days of starting treatment. Each patient had positive sputum smear microscopy and/or positive culture. V shed 5 bases and J shed 7 bases, with 11 bases lying between them. The CDR3 runs 11 residues. Looked up from germline, CDR1 is DFQATT and CDR2 is SNEGSKA (reference sequence). Sequenced by immunoSEQ multiplex PCR; TCRdb stores in-frame clones only, minus some. The table includes under 45,000 clones, under 95% detected once. The chain recombines TRBV20-1 with TRBJ1-2; D gene unclear. This TCR came from an adult with tuberculosis. This material consisted of PBMCs, taken at tuberculosis diagnosis. CDR3 sequence: CSAFRLLGYTF. As DNA, the CDR3 is TGCAGTGCTTTCCGACTGCTTGGCTACACCTTC.